One and the same sample provided the 27 T cell receptor beta chains below, sequenced in a study of identical twins. TCRdb reanalysed the 5' RACE reads using MiXCR and keeps one entry per CDR3 protein. The sample has 700,000 or so distinct CDR3 sequences, 8.6% seen once; the top ten hold roughly 0.9%. A further study also used this sample, focusing on yellow fever vaccine responses in identical twins.

Sequences were obtained from PBMCs. The receptors shown here come from a young woman in good health.

This chain connects TRBV6-1 to TRBJ2-6; D tentatively reads TRBD1 or TRBD2 (5 bases each). Per the germline V gene, CDR1 is MNHNS and CDR2 is SASEGT. The V gene lost 5 bases and the J gene lost 1 base, with 18 bases spanning the gap. This CDR3 contains 18 residues. This chain's CDR3 is CASSLSEGLGSGANVLTF. The CDR3 nucleotides read TGTGCCAGCAGTCTATCCGAGGGGTTAGGTTCTGGGGCCAACGTCCTGACTTTC.

This clonotype came up a few times. The gene calls are TRBV4-2 and TRBJ2-1; the match to TRBD2 covers 10 bases. Unmatched junction bases numbered 13, after V lost 4 bases and J lost 7 bases. Germline CDR1 is LGHNA and CDR2 is YNFKEQ. The CDR3 consists of 17 residues. The CDR3 nucleotides are TGTGCCAGCAGCCCTCTAGAGCGGGGGGGCCGTGATAATGAGCAGTTCTTC. Protein product: CASSPLERGGRDNEQFF.

This clonotype was observed a few times. The chain recombines TRBV18 with TRBJ1-5; 9 bases line up with TRBD1. Trimming took 3 bases from V and 7 from J; bases not matched to a gene: 7. Per germline, CDR1 KGHSH and CDR2 LQKENI. This CDR3 spans 15 amino acids. The CDR3 bases are TGTGCCAGCTCACCCCCGGGACAGGGCAGACAGCCCCAGCATTTT. Protein: CASSPPGQGRQPQHF.

The V and J genes are TRBV28 and TRBJ2-7; 16 bases align to TRBD2. The junction had 10 bases not matched to a gene; V was cut back by 4 bases and J by 4 bases. This CDR3 region has 18 residues. Germline values: CDR1 MDHEN, CDR2 SYDVKM. CDR3 loop: CASSSSGTSGGALYEQYF. The CDR3 DNA reads TGTGCCAGCAGTTCCTCCGGGACTAGCGGGGGGGCTTTATACGAGCAGTACTTC.

The chain combines TRBV18 with TRBJ2-4, with 7 bases fitting TRBD2. CDR1 and CDR2 from the germline V gene are KGHSH and LQKENI. V was clipped by 3 bases and J by 8 bases; unmatched bases: 7. The CDR3 loop spans 14 amino acids. The DNA of the CDR3 is TGTGCCAGCTCACCCACAAAGGCGGGGGACATTCAGTACTTC. Translating gives CASSPTKAGDIQYF.

The rearrangement links TRBV14 to TRBJ1-1; D not certain. The CDR3 sequence is 14 residues long. The V end lost 3 bases, the J end lost 5 bases, and 13 bases lay between the germline ends. Germline V gene lookup returns CDR1 SGHDN and CDR2 FVKESK. The CDR3 DNA follows: TGTGCCAGCAGCCACCGGCCCCCCGAGACTGAAGCTTTCTTT. Translation: CASSHRPPETEAFF.

This clonotype was detected a few times. The gene calls are TRBV5-5 and TRBJ2-3; D uncertain. The ends were cut back, 2 bases at V and 0 bases at J, with 7 bases in the middle. CDR3 length equals 14 residues. CDR1 SGHKS and CDR2 YYEKEE come from the germline V gene (reference sequence). The chain's CDR3 is CASSFPSSTDTQYF. The CDR3 DNA reads as TGTGCCAGCAGCTTCCCCTCGAGCACAGATACGCAGTATTTT. Together with reference TRBV5-5 and TRBJ2-3, the CDR3 gives the full variable domain: DAGVTQSPTHLIKTRGQQVTLRCSPISGHKSVSWYQQVLGQGPQFIFQYYEKEERGRGNFPDRFSARQFPNYSSELNVNALLLGDSALYLCASSFPSSTDTQYFGPGTRLTVL.

The CDR3 sequence is CASSAQLGEQYF. The CDR3 bases are TGTGCCAGCAGCGCCCAACTAGGCGAGCAGTACTTC. This rearrangement joins TRBV7-3 to TRBJ2-7; D may be TRBD2 (5 bases). The CDR3 is 12 amino acids. Germline V lookup: CDR1 SGHTA, CDR2 FQGTGA. With 5 bases removed from V and 6 bases from J, the gap between germline ends came to 11 bases.

This clonotype was detected only a few times. The rearrangement links TRBV5-1 to TRBJ1-5; no clear D. V was clipped by 5 bases and J by 6 bases, with 15 bases between them. Germline V gene lookup returns CDR1 SGHRS and CDR2 YFSETQ. This CDR3 region has 14 residues. This chain's CDR3 is CASSPWGKGQPQHF. For the CDR3, the DNA is TGCGCCAGCAGTCCGTGGGGAAAAGGTCAGCCCCAGCATTTT.

The chain recombines TRBV7-2 with TRBJ2-3; weak D call: TRBD1 (5 bases). V was trimmed by 5 bases and J by 5 bases, leaving 14 bases between them. The CDR3 covers 14 residues. CDR1 and CDR2 (germline): SGHTA, FQGNSA. The CDR3 here is CASSQKRRGDTQYF. Written as DNA, the CDR3 is TGTGCCAGCAGCCAAAAGCGAAGGGGAGATACGCAGTATTTT.

V usage is TRBV12-3 or TRBV12-4 and J usage is TRBJ1-2; 7 bases match TRBD1. This CDR3 is 14 amino acids long. The V segment lost 2 bases and the J segment 4 bases; nucleotides outside the gene matches: 4. CDR3 sequence reads: CASSLRGDSYGYTF. The CDR3 coding sequence is TGTGCCAGCAGTTTAAGGGGGGACAGCTATGGCTACACCTTC.

The chain employs TRBV3-1 and TRBJ2-7; tentative D call: TRBD1 (5 bases). The CDR3 spans 12 residues. The germline V gene encodes CDR1 LGHDT and CDR2 YNNKEL (reference sequence). Trimming stripped 3 bases from V and 5 bases from J, with 8 bases between. The CDR3: CASSQTRDEQYF. CDR3 coding DNA: TGTGCCAGCAGCCAGACCAGGGACGAGCAGTACTTC.

Turning to this clonotype: A junction boundary mismatches the germline segment, possibly from a read error. The chain is built from TRBV28 and TRBJ2-1; 9 bases are shared with TRBD1. The CDR3 totals 12 residues. Per germline, CDR1 MDHEN and CDR2 SYDVKM. CDR3 protein: CATEPFRDRALF. Here the CDR3 DNA reads TGTGCCACCGAGCCATTCCGGGACAGGGCCCTCTTC.

The chain carries TRBV27 and TRBJ2-1; TRBD1 agrees at 8 bases. Germline V gives CDR1 MNHEY, CDR2 SMNVEV (reference sequence). Losses at the gene ends were 7 bases for V and 8 bases for J; bases not matched to a gene: 10. The CDR3 totals 14 residues. The CDR3 reads CASNLDRAPHEQFF. The CDR3 coding sequence is TGTGCCAGCAATCTGGACAGGGCCCCCCATGAGCAGTTCTTC.

V usage is TRBV25-1 and J usage is TRBJ2-1; 9 bases fit TRBD1. The germline V gene has CDR1 MGHDK and CDR2 SYGVNS. Germline trimming cut 5 bases from V and 7 bases from J; bases unmatched to any gene: 6. The CDR3 has 14 residues. The CDR3 is CASSRDREGNEQFF. The CDR3 DNA reads TGTGCCAGCAGTAGGGACAGGGAAGGTAATGAGCAGTTCTTC.

This sequence joins TRBV6-2 or TRBV6-3 and TRBJ2-7; D is undetermined. Deletions cut 2 bases from V and 6 bases from J, with 11 bases between. Germline assignment: CDR1 MNHEY and CDR2 SVGEGT. The CDR3 covers 13 residues. CDR3 residues: CASSYQPGGEQYF. In DNA, the CDR3 is TGTGCCAGCAGTTACCAGCCCGGTGGCGAGCAGTACTTC.

V and J are TRBV4-1 and TRBJ2-7; TRBD1 is a possible D gene (5 bases). Trimming stripped 1 base from V and 2 bases from J, with 12 bases between. The CDR3 is made up of 15 amino acids. The germline V gene has CDR1 MGHRA and CDR2 YSYEKL. The CDR3 DNA reads as TGCGCCAGCAGCCAAGGGGCGGACAAGGCCTACGAGCAGTACTTC. This gives the protein CASSQGADKAYEQYF.

The V call is TRBV21-1, the J call TRBJ2-1; the table calls TRBD2, which could not be checked here. TRBV21-1 represents a pseudogene. CDR3 length: 20 residues. CDR3 sequence: CASSFGEASGGLGTYNEQFF. The CDR3 DNA sequence: TGTGCCAGCAGCTTCGGGGAGGCTAGCGGGGGGCTGGGAACTTACAATGAGCAGTTCTTC.

The table lists this clonotype with many counts. The genes are TRBV6-2 or TRBV6-3 and TRBJ2-7; 9 nucleotides align to TRBD1. The CDR3 length is 15 residues. J lost 3 bases, V lost 4 bases, and 7 bases had no gene match. From germline, CDR1 is MNHEY and CDR2 SVGEGT. The CDR3 DNA follows: TGTGCCAGCAGTTCCGCCGGGACAGGGTACTACGAGCAGTACTTC. Amino acids: CASSSAGTGYYEQYF.

The rearrangement uses TRBV11-2 and TRBJ2-1, with D possibly TRBD2 on 6 matching bases. CDR1 and CDR2 from the germline V gene are SGHAT and FQNNGV. Trimming removed 5 bases at V and 10 bases at J, with 27 bases between. The CDR3 spans 17 residues. The CDR3 coding sequence is TGTGCCAGCAGCCCTCCCCTCGTGGGGACTGACCAGGAGGAGCAGTTCTTC. Translation gives CASSPPLVGTDQEEQFF.

This clonotype was picked up many times. One end of the junction does not line up with germline, which may come from a read error. The rearrangement links TRBV5-1 to TRBJ2-7, with 9 positions matching TRBD1. Germline CDR1 and CDR2: SGHRS and YFSETQ. The CDR3 totals 14 residues. The CDR3 loop is CASSLDRGSYEQYF. The CDR3 DNA follows: TGTGCCAGCAGCCTAGACAGGGGGTCCTACGAGCAGTACTTC. Full variable domain (outside the CDR3, taken from reference TRBV5-1 and TRBJ2-7): KAGVTQTPRYLIKTRGQQVTLSCSPISGHRSVSWYQQTPGQGLQFLFEYFSETQRNKGNFPGRFSGRQFSNSRSEMNVSTLELGDSALYLCASSLDRGSYEQYFGPGTRLTVT.

The chain links TRBV2 to TRBJ2-5, with a tentative D call TRBD1 (6 bases). CDR3 size: 17 residues. Trimming pared 0 bases from V and 5 bases from J, leaving 19 bases between. Germline CDR1 reads SNHLY; CDR2 reads FYNNEI. CDR3 sequence (DNA): TGTGCCAGCAGTGAAGCGCTTTTTACAGGGTTCGGGGAGACCCAGTACTTC. Residues: CASSEALFTGFGETQYF.

This clonotype has only a few counts. The rearrangement joins TRBV5-1 to TRBJ1-4, with 8 bases fitting TRBD1. The junction had 12 bases not matched to a gene; V was cut back by 4 bases and J by 7 bases. This CDR3 comprises 16 residues. Germline V gene lookup returns CDR1 SGHRS and CDR2 YFSETQ. As DNA, the CDR3 is TGCGCCAGCAGCGCCCTCGGGACAGGAGGTTCTGAAAAACTGTTTTTT. Its translation is CASSALGTGGSEKLFF.

This clonotype was found a few times. The chain is built from TRBV20-1 and TRBJ2-5; D is perhaps TRBD2 (7 bases). This CDR3 is 14 amino acids long. Deletions cut 8 bases from V and 5 bases from J, with 21 bases between. Germline loops: CDR1 DFQATT, CDR2 SNEGSKA (reference sequence). CDR3 DNA: TGCAGTTCATACCGGAGGGGGGGCATGGAGACCCAGTACTTC. It yields the protein CSSYRRGGMETQYF.

The sample holds many counts of this clonotype. V gene TRBV28 combines with J gene TRBJ2-7, with D hard to call. In germline, CDR1 is MDHEN, CDR2 SYDVKM. The CDR3 is 14 residues long. Trimming took off 1 base at V and 5 bases at J, with 12 bases between the two ends. In DNA, the CDR3 is TGTGCCAGCAGTTTATTGGGCGGACGGGACGAGCAGTACTTC. Protein sequence: CASSLLGGRDEQYF.

The rearrangement links TRBV27 to TRBJ2-7; no reliable D call. There are 12 residues in the CDR3. The V and J ends lost 3 bases and 2 bases respectively, with 5 bases between them. Germline assignment: CDR1 MNHEY and CDR2 SMNVEV (reference sequence). In DNA form, the CDR3 reads TGTGCCAGCAGTTTTAGCCCCTACGAGCAGTACTTC. Encoded protein: CASSFSPYEQYF.

V is TRBV7-3 and J is TRBJ2-5, with D perhaps TRBD1 or TRBD2 (6 bases each). CDR1 SGHTA and CDR2 FQGTGA come from the germline V gene. This CDR3 is 13 amino acids long. Trimming took 4 bases from V and 1 from J, leaving 7 bases between them. For the CDR3, the DNA is TGTGCCAGCAGCTGGGGGGCCCAAGAGACCCAGTACTTC. Translating it yields CASSWGAQETQYF.